This T cell receptor (beta chain) was retrieved from a study of CD8+CD57+ T cells in acquired aplastic anemia. Looking at the study overall: Reads per healthy sample averaged about 10 million (CD4+) and 11.0 million (CD8+).

The study, taken as a whole, reports: The CD8+ Simpson's diversity of patients and controls was not significantly different. The study identified around 28 CD8+ CDR3 sequences shared by patients and controls.

This clonotype was observed many times. Its antigen is not known. Genomic DNA, serving as template, underwent TCR beta VDJ and CDR3 profiling. TCRdb passed the reads through MiXCR, listing each CDR3 protein once. The profile shows fewer than 250,000 distinct CDR3 sequences, less than 70% of them singletons. Sequenced input: sorted CD4+, CD8+, or CD8+CD57+ T cells (not recorded which) from PBMCs. The TCR was taken from a human donor in good health, serving as a control.

In DNA, the CDR3 is TGTGCCAGCAGCTCCCCACTGCGGTTCAGCGGGGAATCCTACGAGCAGTACTTC. Translating it yields CASSSPLRFSGESYEQYF. This rearrangement joins TRBV7-8 to TRBJ2-7; TRBD2 matches at 7 bases. J was trimmed by 1 base and V by 4 bases; bases with no gene match: 16. Per the germline V gene, CDR1 is SGHVS and CDR2 is FQNEAQ. The CDR3 length is 18 residues.